The subject of this entry is one T cell receptor (beta chain). The data were obtained in a study of blood T cell repertoires in COVID-19. The overall study: From the United States, Italy and Spain came samples of acute and convalescent COVID-19. T cells, B-cell-depleted T cells, or PBMCs provided the cDNA or gDNA that served as material.

Original analysis: Amplifying reference gene primers gave estimates of nucleated cell counts. TCRdb's copy holds only in-frame clones and misses some; the assay was immunoSEQ multiplex PCR. That table supplies the V and J calls and clone size; D and trimming were determined from the DNA. The sample has over 10,000 clones, roughly 93% seen once. CDR1 is SEHNR, CDR2 FQNEAQ, per germline (reference sequence). CDR3 size: 14 residues. The germline V and J ends were trimmed by 10 bases and 0 bases, with 14 bases remaining between them. This clonotype was sampled from a human donor in a cohort sampled during active COVID-19. The rearrangement links TRBV7-9 to TRBJ2-3; weak D call: TRBD2 (6 bases). Sample: peripheral blood. The CDR3 DNA follows: TGTGCCACGACCGGGACTCAGAGCACAGATACGCAGTATTTT. It encodes CATTGTQSTDTQYF.